These 20 T cell receptor beta chains originate from one sample sequenced in a study of cytomegalovirus exposure and HLA in healthy donors. Primers: 60 Vbeta forward and 13 Jbeta reverse. Assay: immunoSEQ multiplex PCR; the TCRdb copy retains only in-frame clones and omits some. The repertoire consists of approximately 130,000 clones, with 81% occurring once and the leading ten covering almost 6%. The sample taken for sequencing was PBMCs. These TCRs come from a woman between 40 and 55 years old in good health and CMV-seropositive.

The chain couples TRBV20-1 to TRBJ2-7; D is ambiguous. The CDR3 covers 11 residues. Germline values: CDR1 DFQATT, CDR2 SNEGSKA (reference sequence). V lost 8 bases to trimming and J lost 7 bases, with 15 bases between them. DNA for the CDR3: TGCAGTACTCAGGCTATTGGGGAGCAGTACTTC. This encodes CSTQAIGEQYF.

CDR3 sequence: CASSHILAGGGYEQYF. In nucleotides, the CDR3 is TGTGCCAGCAGCCACATCCTTGCGGGGGGCGGATACGAGCAGTACTTC. The V and J genes are TRBV14 and TRBJ2-7; 8 positions agree with TRBD2. After removal of 3 bases from V and 4 bases from J, the junction contained 11 bases not matched to a gene. Germline assignment: CDR1 SGHDN and CDR2 FVKESK. The CDR3 totals 16 residues.

The chain links TRBV11-2 to TRBJ2-5, with D perhaps matching TRBD2 (5 bases). The CDR3 has 14 residues. The germline CDR1 and CDR2 sequences are SGHAT and FQNNGV. The germline V and J ends were trimmed by 1 base and 2 bases, with 8 bases remaining between them. CDR3 sequence reads: CASSLAGTQETQYF. CDR3 bases: TGTGCCAGCAGCTTAGCGGGAACACAAGAGACCCAGTACTTC.

The chain employs TRBV5-4 and TRBJ1-2, with 8 bases aligning to TRBD1. This CDR3 has 15 amino acids. Unmatched junction bases numbered 6, after V lost 2 bases and J lost 3 bases. Germline V CDR1 and CDR2: SGHNT, YYREEE (reference sequence). The CDR3 reads CASSFPRGPDYGYTF. DNA of the CDR3: TGTGCCAGCAGCTTCCCCAGGGGGCCGGACTATGGCTACACCTTC. The full variable domain, with the rest looked up from reference TRBV5-4 and TRBJ1-2, is ETGVTQSPTHLIKTRGQQVTLRCSSQSGHNTVSWYQQALGQGPQFIFQYYREEENGRGNFPPRFSGLQFPNYSSELNVNALELDDSALYLCASSFPRGPDYGYTFGSGTRLTVV.

In the case of this clone: The junction does not match germline at one end; this may be a read error. J is TRBJ1-2 and V is TRBV4-3; 10 nucleotides match TRBD1. The germline V gene encodes CDR1 LGHNA and CDR2 YSLEER. This CDR3 has 14 residues. CDR3 nucleotide sequence: TGCGCCAGCGGCCAAGAGGGACAGGGGACGAGCTACACCTTC. This sequence encodes CASGQEGQGTSYTF.

The chain joins TRBV5-4 to TRBJ2-1; 16 bases map to TRBD2. This CDR3 is 17 amino acids long. V dropped 4 bases and J dropped 5; count of bases not matched to a gene: 6. Germline V gene data show CDR1 as SGHNT and CDR2 as YYREEE (reference sequence). Here the CDR3 reads CASSRGTSGRVNNEQFF. The CDR3, as DNA: TGTGCCAGCAGCAGAGGGACTAGCGGGAGGGTTAACAATGAGCAGTTCTTC.

The rearrangement uses TRBV7-3 and TRBJ2-5, with 11 positions matching TRBD2. The germline gives CDR1 SGHTA, CDR2 FQGTGA. This CDR3 spans 18 amino acids. Trimming removed 2 bases from V and 1 base from J; junction bases left unmatched: 9. The CDR3, as DNA: TGTGCCAGCAGCTTACGGCGATCTAGCGGGGGGCTCCAAGAGACCCAGTACTTC. This codes for CASSLRRSSGGLQETQYF.

This clone occurred a few times. The same CDR3 is also encoded by other DNA sequences in this sample. The chain is built from TRBV4-1 and TRBJ2-5; D is ambiguous. The CDR3 runs to 12 residues. Trimming removed 2 bases at V and 2 bases at J, with 3 bases between. Germline CDR1 and CDR2: MGHRA and YSYEKL. This chain's CDR3 is CASSQPQETQYF. In nucleotides, the CDR3 is TGCGCCAGCAGCCAACCTCAAGAGACCCAGTACTTC.

This clone has just a few counts. The chain employs TRBV6-6 and TRBJ2-5; maybe TRBD2 (6 bases). The V end lost 2 bases, the J end lost 5 bases, and 6 bases lay between the germline ends. CDR1 MNHNY and CDR2 SVGAGI come from the germline V gene (reference sequence). The CDR3 totals 12 residues. The CDR3 loop is CASSYGGETQYF. The DNA for the CDR3 is TGTGCCAGCAGTTACGGGGGGGAGACCCAGTACTTC.

The rearrangement uses TRBV9 and TRBJ2-7, with D tentatively TRBD1 (6 bases). This CDR3 has 14 residues. Germline V gives CDR1 SGDLS, CDR2 YYNGEE. With 0 bases removed from V and 6 bases from J, the gap between germline ends came to 13 bases. In DNA, the CDR3 is TGTGCCAGCAGCGTAGACAGGGCTAGAGGCGAGCAGTACTTC. Translated, it gives CASSVDRARGEQYF.

This chain links TRBV7-9 with TRBJ1-5; D may be TRBD1 (6 bases). V shed 4 bases and J shed 3 bases, with 13 bases lying between them. The CDR3 is made up of 15 amino acids. CDR1 and CDR2 from the germline V gene are SEHNR and FQNEAQ (reference sequence). The DNA of the CDR3 is TGTGCCAGCAGCTCCCGGGACACCAACAATCAGCCCCAGCATTTT. It translates to CASSSRDTNNQPQHF.

V gene TRBV27 combines with J gene TRBJ2-1; TRBD2 matches 14 bases. CDR1 and CDR2 from the germline V gene are MNHEY and SMNVEV (reference sequence). The length of the CDR3 is 17 residues. V shed 1 base, J shed 6 bases, and the junction held 5 bases outside the gene matches. This CDR3 is CASSLWFGTSGSNEQFF. The CDR3 bases are TGTGCCAGCAGTTTATGGTTCGGGACTAGCGGGAGCAATGAGCAGTTCTTC.

J is TRBJ2-3 and V is TRBV5-1; D may be TRBD2 (7 bases). The CDR3 spans 15 residues. Germline-derived CDR1 and CDR2 are SGHRS and YFSETQ. V dropped 0 bases and J dropped 5 bases, with 13 bases sitting between them. CDR3 DNA: TGCGCCAGCAGCTTGGAGGGGGGGGAGATAGATACGCAGTATTTT. Amino acid sequence: CASSLEGGEIDTQYF.

The rearrangement links TRBV7-3 to TRBJ2-2; D is uncertain. Germline values: CDR1 SGHTA, CDR2 FQGTGA. The germline V and J ends were trimmed by 2 bases and 2 bases, with 9 bases remaining between them. The CDR3 runs 15 residues. Here the CDR3 DNA reads TGTGCCAGCAGCTTATATCGTGGCAACACCGGGGAGCTGTTTTTT. Protein sequence: CASSLYRGNTGELFF.

The V call is TRBV7-9, the J call TRBJ1-5, with TRBD1 as a possible D gene (5 bases). This CDR3 has 15 amino acids. With 3 bases removed from V and 4 bases from J, the gap between germline ends came to 13 bases. Germline assignment: CDR1 SEHNR and CDR2 FQNEAQ (reference sequence). This CDR3 reads CASSFTGALNQPQHF. The CDR3 DNA follows: TGTGCCAGCAGCTTTACAGGAGCCCTTAATCAGCCCCAGCATTTT.

The chain uses TRBV14 and TRBJ2-4; D is unclear. The CDR3 runs 12 residues. The V end was cut by 4 bases, the J end by 8 bases, with 9 bases between. Germline V gene lookup returns CDR1 SGHDN and CDR2 FVKESK. The CDR3 DNA follows: TGTGCCAGCAGCCTCAATGCGGACATTCAGTACTTC. Its translation is CASSLNADIQYF.

The genes are TRBV7-8 and TRBJ2-7; D is perhaps TRBD2 (6 bases). This CDR3 region has 14 residues. The germline CDR1 and CDR2 sequences are SGHVS and FQNEAQ. The V end lost 3 bases, the J end lost 5 bases, and 14 bases lay between the germline ends. Written as DNA, the CDR3 is TGTGCCAGCAGCTTGGGGGGACCCGGCCACGAGCAGTACTTC. Translated: CASSLGGPGHEQYF.

The chain couples TRBV6-5 to TRBJ2-7, with 9 bases that match TRBD2. V gave up 8 bases and J gave up 3 bases; unmatched junction bases: 2. The CDR3 covers 12 residues. Germline loops: CDR1 MNHEY, CDR2 SVGAGI. The CDR3 here is CASGAGGYEQYF. In DNA form, the CDR3 reads TGTGCCAGCGGAGCGGGGGGCTACGAGCAGTACTTC.

This clone was recorded only once. The rearrangement joins TRBV28 to TRBJ1-1; TRBD1 agrees at 7 bases. This CDR3 comprises 14 residues. Germline V gives CDR1 MDHEN, CDR2 SYDVKM. After removal of 8 bases from V and 2 bases from J, the junction contained 8 bases not matched to a gene. The CDR3 nucleotides are TGTGCCAGCGGTTACAGGGGATCAAACACTGAAGCTTTCTTT. Residues: CASGYRGSNTEAFF.

J is TRBJ2-5 and V is TRBV7-9, with TRBD2 matching 9 bases. The DNA end favors TRBJ2-7, so the J call may be wrong. Germline CDR1 reads SEHNR; CDR2 reads FQNEAQ (reference sequence). This CDR3 contains 14 residues. DNA of the CDR3: TGTGCCAGCAGCCGGGCTAGCGGGACCCACGAGCAGTACTTC. Protein product: CASSRASGTHEQYF.